The 18 T cell receptor beta chains given below trace back to one sample, sequenced in a study of sequential checkpoint blockade in melanoma. Treatment here: randomized to nivolumab then ipilimumab (arm A) or the reverse (arm B). Sequencing was performed with immunoSEQ multiplex PCR; in TCRdb, only in-frame clones are kept and a portion is missing. The sample lists about 8,400 clones; more than 75% were seen once. The starting material was CD8+ T cells sorted from blood (inferred from file names), obtained from a patient given nivolumab and ipilimumab in sequence. All receptors come from a human donor with melanoma.

The chain recombines TRBV2 with TRBJ2-7; tentative D call: TRBD2 (5 bases). Germline CDR1 reads SNHLY; CDR2 reads FYNNEI. Trimming took off 6 bases at V and 1 base at J, with 19 bases between the two ends. The CDR3 runs to 16 residues. The CDR3 DNA is TGTGCCAGCAGCGTCGCCGCGGGTGCCAAGTCCTACGAGCAGTACTTC. Protein: CASSVAAGAKSYEQYF.

This clone was observed once. The chain recombines TRBV28 with TRBJ1-5; D gene uncertain. CDR1 is MDHEN, CDR2 SYDVKM, per germline. The V gene lost 8 bases and the J gene lost 6 bases, with 17 bases spanning the gap. The CDR3 has 14 residues. The CDR3 loop is CASVRVSSGQPQHF. In DNA, the CDR3 is TGTGCCAGCGTGAGGGTTTCTAGCGGTCAGCCCCAGCATTTT.

The chain uses TRBV9 and TRBJ2-5; 9 bases map to TRBD1. Germline values: CDR1 SGDLS, CDR2 YYNGEE. The CDR3 covers 15 residues. The trim removed 3 bases at V and 11 bases at J, leaving 14 bases unmatched. The DNA for the CDR3 is TGTGCCAGCAGCGACTCCGGGACAGGGCCGGAGGAGCAGTACTTC. It translates to CASSDSGTGPEEQYF.

The gene calls are TRBV7-9 and TRBJ2-7; D is undetermined. There are 11 residues in the CDR3. The germline CDR1 and CDR2 sequences are SEHNR and FQNEAQ (reference sequence). Trimming left V 4 bases short and J 3 bases short, with 4 bases between. In nucleotides, the CDR3 is TGTGCCAGCAGCTCTAACTACGAGCAGTACGTC. Amino acid sequence: CASSSNYEQYV.

This chain links TRBV19 with TRBJ1-5, with 7 bases that match TRBD1. Germline CDR1 LNHDA, CDR2 SQIVND (reference sequence). J lost 2 bases, V lost 3 bases, and 1 base had no gene match. The CDR3 has 14 residues. CDR3 in DNA: TGTGCCAGTAGTATGAGGGGGCGCAATCAGCCCCAGCATTTT. It specifies CASSMRGRNQPQHF.

This chain connects TRBV28 to TRBJ2-3; D is possibly TRBD1 (5 bases). Trimming removed 6 bases from V and 0 bases from J, with 16 bases in between. Looked up from germline, CDR1 is MDHEN and CDR2 is SYDVKM. The CDR3 length is 16 residues. CDR3 coding DNA: TGTGCCAGCAGCCGCAGGGAACGCGCTAGCACAGATACGCAGTATTTT. It yields the protein CASSRRERASTDTQYF. The entire variable domain, with the rest obtained from reference TRBV28 and TRBJ2-3, is as follows: DVKVTQSSRYLVKRTGEKVFLECVQDMDHENMFWYRQDPGLGLRLIYFSYDVKMKEKGDIPEGYSVSREKKERFSLILESASTNQTSMYLCASSRRERASTDTQYFGPGTRLTVL.

V gene TRBV27 combines with J gene TRBJ2-7; a weak D match, TRBD2 (5 bases). There are 13 residues in the CDR3. Germline lookup yields CDR1 MNHEY and CDR2 SMNVEV (reference sequence). Trimming removed 3 bases from V and 2 bases from J, with 8 bases in between. Here the CDR3 DNA reads TGTGCCAGCAGTTTGGCTAGCCCCTACGAGCAGTACTTC. This sequence encodes CASSLASPYEQYF.

This clone appeared a single time. This chain joins TRBV19 and TRBJ1-1; D possibly corresponds to TRBD1 (6 bases). V was trimmed by 1 base and J by 3 bases, leaving 9 bases between them. CDR1 is LNHDA, CDR2 SQIVND, per germline (reference sequence). CDR3 length: 14 residues. The CDR3 region has the DNA TGTGCCAGTAGTATAGTTGGGGGCGACACTGAAGCTTTCTTT. Translated: CASSIVGGDTEAFF.

The V and J genes are TRBV5-8 and TRBJ2-7, with a weak D call TRBD1 (6 bases). V lost 3 bases, J lost 3 bases, and 13 bases lay in between. The germline CDR1 and CDR2 sequences are SGHTS and YDEGEE. CDR3 length: 14 residues. The CDR3 region is CASSYEGDNYEQYV. The CDR3 coding sequence is TGTGCCAGCAGCTATGAGGGGGACAACTACGAGCAGTACGTC.

This CDR3 reads CASSLLPSSYEQYF. Written as DNA, the CDR3 is TGTGCCAGCAGCTTACTCCCTAGCTCCTACGAGCAGTACTTC. The chain links TRBV11-1 to TRBJ2-7; D remains unclear. Trimming removed 2 bases at V and 0 bases at J, with 8 bases between. Germline CDR1 reads SGHAT; CDR2 reads FQDESV (reference sequence). The CDR3 sequence is 14 residues long.

The rearrangement joins TRBV5-6 to TRBJ1-2; tentatively, D is TRBD1 (6 bases). CDR1 SGHDT and CDR2 YYEEEE come from the germline V gene. Deletions cut 0 bases from V and 8 bases from J, with 11 bases between. CDR3 length: 13 amino acids. The CDR3 sequence is CASSLDRVEGYTF. CDR3 sequence (DNA): TGTGCCAGCAGCTTGGACAGGGTCGAAGGCTACACCTTC.

There are a few counts of this clone. The chain is built from TRBV7-6 and TRBJ2-3; TRBD1 matches at 12 bases. Trimming cost V 0 bases and J 6 bases; bases outside gene matches: 10. Germline V lookup: CDR1 SGHVS, CDR2 FNYEAQ. This CDR3 has 18 amino acids. The CDR3 bases are TGTGCCAGCAGCTTAGCAGGTTTTGGGACAGGGGGCCTTGATACGCAGTATTTT. Translating gives CASSLAGFGTGGLDTQYF.

V gene TRBV11-2 combines with J gene TRBJ1-2; D gene ambiguous. This CDR3 spans 12 amino acids. Germline CDR1 and CDR2: SGHAT and FQNNGV. The ends were cut back, 5 bases at V and 4 bases at J, with 8 bases in the middle. The CDR3 DNA reads as TGTGCCAGCAGCACCAACATCTATGGCTACACCTTC. The encoded protein is CASSTNIYGYTF. The variable domain in full, completed from reference TRBV11-2 and TRBJ1-2, reads EAGVAQSPRYKIIEKRQSVAFWCNPISGHATLYWYQQILGQGPKLLIQFQNNGVVDDSQLPKDRFSAERLKGVDSTLKIQPAKLEDSAVYLCASSTNIYGYTFGSGTRLTVV.

The rearrangement uses TRBV28 and TRBJ2-7; TRBD2 aligns across 10 bases. V lost 3 bases to trimming and J lost 2 bases; unmatched junction nucleotides: 1. The CDR3 has 14 residues. CDR1 MDHEN and CDR2 SYDVKM come from the germline V gene. CDR3 region: CASSFSGRAYEQYF. In DNA, the CDR3 is TGTGCCAGCAGTTTCAGCGGGAGGGCCTACGAGCAGTACTTC. Full variable domain (outside the CDR3, taken from reference TRBV28 and TRBJ2-7): DVKVTQSSRYLVKRTGEKVFLECVQDMDHENMFWYRQDPGLGLRLIYFSYDVKMKEKGDIPEGYSVSREKKERFSLILESASTNQTSMYLCASSFSGRAYEQYFGPGTRLTVT.

The chain recombines TRBV27 with TRBJ1-5; 8 bases fit TRBD1. Germline loops: CDR1 MNHEY, CDR2 SMNVEV (reference sequence). The CDR3 sequence is 17 residues long. Germline trimming cut 5 bases from V and 9 bases from J; bases unmatched to any gene: 18. The CDR3 nucleotides read TGTGCCAGCAGTCCGCTTTTTGGACAGGGACCTACCGTGCCCCAGCATTTT. Translation gives CASSPLFGQGPTVPQHF.

This clone came up a few times. This chain links TRBV21-1 with TRBJ1-1; the table's D gene call, TRBD1, was not cross checked with the DNA. TRBV21-1 is tagged as a pseudogene. The CDR3 covers 15 residues. CDR3 sequence: CASSSWYTIRTEAFF. The CDR3 DNA reads as TGTGCCAGCAGCTCATGGTACACAATTCGCACTGAAGCTTTCTTT.

The chain carries TRBV7-2 and TRBJ1-5, with 7 positions matching TRBD1. V lost 5 bases, J lost 4 bases, and 5 bases stayed unmatched. The CDR3 contains 14 residues. Germline-derived CDR1 and CDR2 are SGHTA and FQGNSA. CDR3 in DNA: TGTGCCAGCAGCCACGCGACAGGGAATCAGCCCCAGCATTTT. This codes for CASSHATGNQPQHF.

V usage is TRBV5-1 and J usage is TRBJ1-2; 12 bases are shared with TRBD1. Trimming at V came to 1 base and at J to 8 bases, leaving 9 bases not matched to a gene. Germline CDR1 is SGHRS and CDR2 is YFSETQ. The CDR3 sequence is 16 residues long. Here the CDR3 reads CASSLSPGQGAGGYTF. In nucleotides, the CDR3 is TGCGCCAGCAGCTTGTCCCCGGGACAGGGGGCAGGAGGCTACACCTTC.